This TCR beta chain was identified in a study of blood T cell repertoires in COVID-19. The study recruited people aged about 18 to 95 years across approximately 23 US areas. Each participant's cohort was designated according to participant-reported clinical history. During the 2 weeks before they entered the study, exposed participants had met someone with a PCR-confirmed or clinician-diagnosed COVID-19 case. Per the germline V gene, CDR1 is MGHRA and CDR2 is YSYEKL. The CDR3 runs to 16 residues. The V segment lost 0 bases and the J segment 4 bases; nucleotides outside the gene matches: 4. Methods used by the authors: For nucleated cells, counts were estimated from reference gene primer amplification. TCRdb's copy holds only in-frame clones and misses some; the assay was immunoSEQ multiplex PCR. Clone size and the V and J calls come from that table; the DNA yielded D and trimming. The sample carries a few hundred thousand clones, approximately 93% recorded once.

The chain couples TRBV4-1 to TRBJ1-4, with 8 bases that match TRBD1. Sequences were obtained from PBMCs or T cells enriched from blood (not recorded which). The receptor's source is a woman between 35 and 50 years old who had been exposed to COVID-19. CDR3 sequence reads: CASSQDGTGGNEKLFF. The DNA for the CDR3 is TGCGCCAGCAGCCAAGACGGTACAGGGGGTAATGAAAAACTGTTTTTT.